A single sample gave rise to the 28 T cell receptor beta chains below, sequenced in a study of T cell changes during pregnancy in multiple sclerosis. Sequenced by immunoSEQ multiplex PCR; TCRdb stores in-frame clones only, minus some. This table has tens of thousands of clones, 80% to 95% appearing once. The sequenced sample was CD4+ T cells from peripheral blood mononuclear cells, obtained in the second trimester of pregnancy. These receptors were obtained from a female donor with multiple sclerosis, enrolled in a pregnancy study.

The chain joins TRBV19 to TRBJ2-3, with 9 bases matching TRBD2. Losses at the gene ends were 10 bases for V and 2 bases for J; bases not matched to a gene: 13. This CDR3 comprises 16 residues. Germline assignment: CDR1 LNHDA and CDR2 SQIVND (reference sequence). CDR3 loop: CATSIASGTFTDTQYF. CDR3 bases: TGTGCCACCAGCATCGCTAGCGGGACGTTCACAGATACGCAGTATTTT.

This sequence joins TRBV6-6 and TRBJ1-3, with a tentative D call TRBD1 (5 bases). The V end was cut by 6 bases, the J end by 4 bases, with 16 bases between. Looked up from germline, CDR1 is MNHNY and CDR2 is SVGAGI (reference sequence). The CDR3 is 15 amino acids. The CDR3 DNA reads TGTGCCAGCAGCCTCGCGGGACTAGCGGGAAACACCATATATTTT. It specifies CASSLAGLAGNTIYF.

The chain links TRBV6-1 to TRBJ2-7; 8 bases fit TRBD2. V trimming: 2 bases; J trimming: 5 bases; junction bases outside the gene matches: 14. The CDR3 contains 17 residues. From germline, CDR1 is MNHNS and CDR2 SASEGT. The chain's CDR3 is CASSESVQSGSWDEQYF. The CDR3 nucleotides read TGTGCCAGCAGTGAATCGGTGCAAAGCGGGAGTTGGGACGAGCAGTACTTC.

This clone was seen more than once but under ten times. This chain uses TRBV25-1 with TRBJ1-1; unclear D gene. The germline V gene has CDR1 MGHDK and CDR2 SYGVNS. Trimming shortened V by 5 bases and J by 11 bases, and 12 bases separated the two germline ends. The CDR3 loop spans 11 amino acids. CDR3 sequence reads: CASSSGRMAFF. As DNA, the CDR3 is TGTGCCAGCAGTTCCGGGAGAATGGCTTTCTTT.

The chain uses TRBV27 and TRBJ1-2, with unresolved D. The CDR3 contains 13 residues. V lost 6 bases, J lost 5 bases, and 13 bases lay in between. Germline V gene sequence: CDR1 MNHEY, CDR2 SMNVEV (reference sequence). CDR3 region: CASRLAGRYGYTF. In DNA, the CDR3 is TGTGCCAGCAGATTAGCTGGGCGTTATGGCTACACCTTC.

The chain combines TRBV27 with TRBJ2-1, with TRBD1 as a possible D gene (6 bases). Germline V gives CDR1 MNHEY, CDR2 SMNVEV (reference sequence). CDR3 length: 15 residues. The V end was cut by 2 bases, the J end by 0 bases, with 8 bases between. The CDR3 DNA is TGTGCCAGCAGTTTACAGGGGCTCTCCTACAATGAGCAGTTCTTC. Translated, it gives CASSLQGLSYNEQFF.

The rearrangement joins TRBV4-1 to TRBJ1-5; TRBD1 matches 12 bases. Trimming removed 2 bases from V and 12 bases from J; junction bases left unmatched: 8. In germline, CDR1 is MGHRA, CDR2 YSYEKL. This CDR3 region has 15 residues. The CDR3 here is CASSQTGTGGEGQHF. The CDR3 DNA follows: TGCGCCAGCAGCCAAACCGGGACAGGGGGCGAGGGCCAGCATTTT.

This clone was seen only a few times. The chain carries TRBV2 and TRBJ1-2; D gene uncertain. CDR1 and CDR2 from the germline V gene are SNHLY and FYNNEI. V was trimmed by 6 bases and J by 5 bases, leaving 19 bases between them. The CDR3 sequence is 15 residues long. CDR3 in DNA: TGTGCCAGCAGGGCGAAGGTGAGCGAGTGGTATGGCTACACCTTC. Its translation is CASRAKVSEWYGYTF.

The chain uses TRBV11-2 and TRBJ2-3; D gene ambiguous. Germline V lookup: CDR1 SGHAT, CDR2 FQNNGV. The CDR3 is 15 residues long. V dropped 5 bases and J dropped 4 bases, with 16 bases sitting between them. CDR3: CASSQAVLAADTQYF. In DNA form, the CDR3 reads TGTGCCAGCAGCCAAGCAGTGTTAGCCGCAGATACGCAGTATTTT.

V is TRBV9 and J is TRBJ2-6, with 9 bases lining up with TRBD1. CDR3 size: 18 residues. Per germline, CDR1 SGDLS and CDR2 YYNGEE. V gave up 2 bases and J gave up 0 bases; unmatched junction bases: 6. This chain's CDR3 is CASSVSGTGSSGANVLTF. DNA of the CDR3: TGTGCCAGCAGCGTTTCCGGGACAGGGAGCTCTGGGGCCAACGTCCTGACTTTC.

The chain is built from TRBV6-4 and TRBJ1-1, with D unresolved. This CDR3 comprises 13 residues. Trimming took off 3 bases at V and 1 base at J, with 6 bases between the two ends. Germline-derived CDR1 and CDR2 are MRHNA and SNTAGT. The CDR3 DNA is TGTGCCAGCAGTGAGGAGGAGAACACTGAAGCTTTCTTT. It encodes CASSEEENTEAFF.

This chain joins TRBV9 and TRBJ1-1, with D unresolved. The CDR3 runs 15 residues. Trimming took off 3 bases at V and 2 bases at J, with 14 bases between the two ends. Germline CDR1 reads SGDLS; CDR2 reads YYNGEE. CDR3 DNA sequence: TGTGCCAGCAGCGGGAATAACGGAGGAAACACTGAAGCTTTCTTT. This sequence encodes CASSGNNGGNTEAFF.

This clone has only a few counts. This chain links TRBV10-3 with TRBJ1-6; D is uncertain. CDR3 length: 13 amino acids. V shed 4 bases and J shed 6 bases, with 7 bases lying between them. Germline V gene lookup returns CDR1 ENHRY and CDR2 SYGVKD. The CDR3 is CAISGSINSPLHF. CDR3 bases: TGTGCCATCAGTGGGTCCATTAATTCACCCCTCCACTTT.

This clone was counted a single time. The chain joins TRBV11-2 to TRBJ2-7; TRBD2 matches 7 bases. The junction had 9 bases not matched to a gene; V was cut back by 5 bases and J by 5 bases. The CDR3 has 14 amino acids. Germline values: CDR1 SGHAT, CDR2 FQNNGV. This CDR3 is CASSPGTTEDEQYF. The DNA of the CDR3 is TGTGCCAGCAGCCCTGGGACTACTGAGGACGAGCAGTACTTC.

The chain carries TRBV21-1 and TRBJ1-2; the table calls TRBD1, which could not be checked here. TRBV21-1 is noted as a pseudogene. The CDR3 consists of 18 residues. The CDR3 region is CASSKGRPPRDGNYGYTF. For the CDR3, the DNA is TGTGCCAGCAGCAAAGGCAGGCCCCCCAGAGACGGAAACTATGGCTACACCTTC.

V is TRBV5-8 and J is TRBJ2-2, with 9 bases fitting TRBD1. The CDR3 totals 16 residues. CDR1 and CDR2 from the germline V gene are SGHTS and YDEGEE. V shed 4 bases, J shed 4 bases, and the junction held 8 bases outside the gene matches. CDR3 DNA: TGTGCCAGCAGCGACCCGGGACAGGGATTCACCGGGGAGCTGTTTTTT. As protein: CASSDPGQGFTGELFF. The full variable domain, rest sourced from reference TRBV5-8 and TRBJ2-2, is EAGVTQSPTHLIKTRGQQATLRCSPISGHTSVYWYQQALGLGLQFLLWYDEGEERNRGNFPPRFSGRQFPNYSSELNVNALELEDSALYLCASSDPGQGFTGELFFGEGSRLTVL.

The rearrangement uses TRBV5-5 and TRBJ1-5; D not resolved. This CDR3 has 16 residues. The germline V and J ends were trimmed by 0 bases and 2 bases, with 12 bases remaining between them. Per germline, CDR1 SGHKS and CDR2 YYEKEE (reference sequence). The CDR3 DNA reads as TGTGCCAGCAGCTTGGCCCTCGGCGGGCGCAATCAGCCCCAGCATTTT. It is translated as CASSLALGGRNQPQHF.

The chain combines TRBV5-1 with TRBJ1-4; no definite D call. The germline V gene has CDR1 SGHRS and CDR2 YFSETQ. This CDR3 region has 16 residues. Between the trimmed V and J ends, which lost 4 bases and 0 bases, there was a span of 13 bases. CDR3 bases: TGCGCCAGCAGCCTACAGACGCTGACAACTAATGAAAAACTGTTTTTT. Translating gives CASSLQTLTTNEKLFF. The full variable domain, with the rest looked up from reference TRBV5-1 and TRBJ1-4, is KAGVTQTPRYLIKTRGQQVTLSCSPISGHRSVSWYQQTPGQGLQFLFEYFSETQRNKGNFPGRFSGRQFSNSRSEMNVSTLELGDSALYLCASSLQTLTTNEKLFFGSGTQLSVL.

Of note for this clone: The final CDR3 position lacks the conserved phenylalanine or tryptophan, pointing to a likely read error. No DNA is shown, since the ends of the CDR3 on it are uncertain; the CDR3 is the one TCRdb lists. The chain couples TRBV6-4 to TRBJ1-5; the listed D gene, TRBD1, was not tested against the DNA. Both ends counted, the CDR3 spans 12 residues. Germline lookup yields CDR1 MRHNA and CDR2 SNTAGT. The CDR3 sequence: CASSDGRGKYWE.

The rearrangement links TRBV6-4 to TRBJ1-1; D is unresolved. In germline, CDR1 is MRHNA, CDR2 SNTAGT. CDR3 length: 13 residues. V was clipped by 3 bases and J by 3 bases, with 8 bases between them. The CDR3 coding sequence is TGTGCCAGCAGTGAAGCACGAGACACTGAAGCTTTCTTT. Protein product: CASSEARDTEAFF.

The V and J genes are TRBV5-6 and TRBJ2-3; D gene uncertain. V was clipped by 0 bases and J by 1 base, with 9 bases between them. The germline V gene has CDR1 SGHDT and CDR2 YYEEEE. The CDR3 extends over 15 amino acids. The CDR3 is CASSLAQSGTDTQYF. The CDR3 bases are TGTGCCAGCAGCTTGGCACAGTCGGGCACAGATACGCAGTATTTT.

The chain couples TRBV6-5 to TRBJ2-5; 10 nucleotides agree with TRBD1. The ends lost 4 bases at V and 3 bases at J; junction bases unmatched: 8. The CDR3 sequence is 16 residues long. CDR1 is MNHEY and CDR2 is SVGAGI in the germline V gene. For the CDR3, the DNA is TGTGCCAGCAGTTTTCCCCGGACAGGGGGAAAAGAGACCCAGTACTTC. Protein sequence: CASSFPRTGGKETQYF.

The J gene is TRBJ2-7, the V gene TRBV7-2, with TRBD2 matching 9 bases. This CDR3 region has 18 residues. Looked up from germline, CDR1 is SGHTA and CDR2 is FQGNSA. V gave up 4 bases and J gave up 0 bases; unmatched junction bases: 13. CDR3 residues: CASSWISGGTPPSYEQYF. CDR3 bases: TGTGCCAGCAGCTGGATAAGCGGGGGGACCCCCCCCTCCTACGAGCAGTACTTC.

The chain carries TRBV9 and TRBJ1-3, with a possible D match to TRBD1 (6 bases). This CDR3 comprises 15 residues. The V end lost 0 bases, the J end lost 2 bases, and 9 bases lay between the germline ends. The germline V gene has CDR1 SGDLS and CDR2 YYNGEE. The CDR3 region is CASSVEGGAGNTIYF. The CDR3 bases are TGTGCCAGCAGCGTAGAAGGGGGTGCTGGAAACACCATATATTTT.

The chain has TRBV7-8 and TRBJ1-4, with unresolved D. The CDR3 is made up of 13 amino acids. Deletions cut 1 base from V and 10 bases from J, with 10 bases between. Per the germline V gene, CDR1 is SGHVS and CDR2 is FQNEAQ. The CDR3, as DNA: TGTGCCAGCAGCTTAGAACTGGGCTCAAAACTGTTTTTT. Its protein product is CASSLELGSKLFF.

J is TRBJ2-3 and V is TRBV9; TRBD2 might be the D (5 bases). The CDR3 totals 13 residues. Germline CDR1 reads SGDLS; CDR2 reads YYNGEE. Trimming pared 2 bases from V and 3 bases from J, leaving 7 bases between. CDR3 region: CASSVGLTDTQYF. In DNA form, the CDR3 reads TGTGCCAGCAGCGTCGGACTTACAGATACGCAGTATTTT.

This chain uses TRBV11-2 with TRBJ1-1, with D possibly matching TRBD1 (6 bases). The CDR3 loop spans 13 amino acids. Germline V gene lookup returns CDR1 SGHAT and CDR2 FQNNGV. Trimming took 1 base from V and 5 from J, leaving 8 bases between them. CDR3 sequence reads: CASSLVRGTEAFF. CDR3 sequence (DNA): TGTGCCAGCAGCTTAGTGAGGGGGACTGAAGCTTTCTTT.

The chain links TRBV11-2 to TRBJ2-7; 9 positions match TRBD1. The CDR3 contains 15 residues. With V trimmed by 6 bases and J by 7 bases, 13 bases remained unmatched. CDR1 is SGHAT and CDR2 is FQNNGV in the germline V gene. The CDR3 DNA reads as TGTGCCAGCAGGAGCTACCGGGACAGGGTTAATGAGCAGTACTTC. It codes for CASRSYRDRVNEQYF.